What follows are 6 T cell receptor beta chains derived from one specimen sequenced in a study of blood T cell repertoires in COVID-19. Sequencing used immunoSEQ multiplex PCR; TCRdb keeps in-frame clones, though not all of them. In the table there are about 180,000 clones, 70% to 90% of which are singletons. Input material: peripheral blood. The source is a person aged 70 to 80 with COVID-19, enrolled during active disease.

V is TRBV5-6 and J is TRBJ1-3; D remains unclear. Trimming pared 4 bases from V and 0 bases from J, leaving 11 bases between. CDR3 size: 15 residues. Germline lookup yields CDR1 SGHDT and CDR2 YYEEEE. This CDR3 is CASSGLGVSGNTIYF. The CDR3, as DNA: TGTGCCAGCAGCGGTCTCGGGGTCTCTGGAAACACCATATATTTT.

This chain connects TRBV28 to TRBJ1-3; D unclear. CDR1 and CDR2 from the germline V gene are MDHEN and SYDVKM. CDR3 length: 14 amino acids. V lost 7 bases, J lost 0 bases, and 10 bases lay in between. The CDR3 reads CASTNRDSGNTIYF. CDR3 sequence (DNA): TGTGCCAGCACCAACAGAGACTCTGGAAACACCATATATTTT.

V and J are TRBV2 and TRBJ1-1, with D maybe TRBD1 (5 bases). The CDR3 sequence is 15 residues long. Trimming pared 6 bases from V and 1 base from J, leaving 15 bases between. From germline, CDR1 is SNHLY and CDR2 FYNNEI. The CDR3 nucleotides read TGTGCCAGCAGCCCTAGGGCCAGGGAGAACACTGAAGCTTTCTTT. Translating it yields CASSPRARENTEAFF.

The chain links TRBV5-6 to TRBJ2-5; possible D gene TRBD1, 6 bases. Per germline, CDR1 SGHDT and CDR2 YYEEEE. This CDR3 region has 15 residues. The V end was cut by 2 bases, the J end by 3 bases, with 14 bases between. The CDR3 DNA follows: TGTGCCAGCAGCTTTTTCGCGAGACAGGAAGAGACCCAGTACTTC. The encoded protein is CASSFFARQEETQYF.

This rearrangement joins TRBV28 to TRBJ1-1; D possibly corresponds to TRBD1 (5 bases). Trimming stripped 6 bases from V and 11 bases from J, with 31 bases between. This CDR3 comprises 17 residues. Germline values: CDR1 MDHEN, CDR2 SYDVKM. CDR3 DNA sequence: TGTGCCAGCAGCACCCTGTGGGGGGGTTCCCCCCCCATTTGGGCTTTCTTT. Its translation is CASSTLWGGSPPIWAFF.

This clone was seen a handful of times. V and J are TRBV4-3 and TRBJ2-5; perhaps TRBD1 as D (6 bases). The CDR3 consists of 14 residues. V lost 1 base to trimming and J lost 5 bases, with 11 bases between them. Germline lookup yields CDR1 LGHNA and CDR2 YSLEER. As DNA, the CDR3 is TGCGCCAGCAGCCAAGTAGGGGGAACGGAGACCCAGTACTTC. This codes for CASSQVGGTETQYF.